This T cell receptor beta chain was captured by sequencing in a study of T cells in Graves' hyperthyroidism and ophthalmopathy (dated by TCRdb to about 2019). Some background on the complete study: Peripheral blood samples were taken at initial diagnosis, before any treatment was given. To identify distinguishing TCR V-J signatures, a discovery cohort of 95 to 100 patients was used, comprising 43 with Graves' ophthalmopathy and 57 with stable Graves' hyperthyroidism. Once sampling was done, hyperthyroidism patients were given methimazole at a starting dose of 30 mg daily, whereas ophthalmopathy patients were given high-dose intravenous methylprednisolone. Thyroid tissue and blood T-cell repertoires from six or seven Graves' hyperthyroidism patients were also compared in the study. The 100 discovery patients were randomly split 7:3 into training and test sets. Prospective prediction of ophthalmopathy was tested in an independent validation cohort consisting of roughly 19 hyperthyroidism patients and some 17 patients who later progressed to ophthalmopathy. According to the paper, TCR Vbeta CDR3 sequencing was carried out on over 130 peripheral blood samples, which came from over 40 ophthalmopathy, around 74 hyperthyroidism and roughly 17 progressor patients.

Sequences KGHSH (CDR1) and LQKENI (CDR2) are obtained from the germline V gene. The CDR3 spans 14 residues, from the cysteine through the phenylalanine. Here the CDR3 DNA is all that survives: 42 bases in frame from base 1. V has 2 bases trimmed and J has 6 bases trimmed; junction bases matching no gene number 7. What the authors observed across the whole study: In cross-validation, a model built on a 13 V-J signature told ophthalmopathy apart from stable hyperthyroidism with under 90% sensitivity and about 81% specificity, and in testing the same model reached 80%/75%. Sample size was not statistically predetermined, and investigators were not blinded to group allocation. In validation, the model predicted progression to ophthalmopathy with around 71% sensitivity and less than 75% specificity, a median of around 6.6 months before onset. Blood samples also contained most of the expanded thyroid clonotypes (frequency above 0.001), which suggests that blood repertoires may reflect thyroid immune responses.

This clonotype has at least ten counts. Its antigen has not been determined. Base qualities are not recorded, but no much larger clone differs from it by a single base. The TCR beta CDR3 regions were amplified from the RNA transcripts. The TCR CDR3 was subjected to a first round of RT-PCR using the HTBI primer set and the Qiagen OneStep RT-PCR kit. A second multiplex PCR round built the libraries, followed by size selection and purification. Sequencing of the libraries was done on an Illumina HiSeq2000 using paired-end 100 bp reads. The original pipeline was this. SOAPnuke was used to process the raw data, throwing out any read that contained adapters or uncalled bases, had a mean Phred below 15, or lacked an exact constant-primer or identifier match. COPE v1.2.5 was used to merge high-quality paired reads, and clonotypes were defined as unique nucleotide sequences. MiTCR v1.1 was used to align clonotypes to the IMGT TRBV, TRBD and TRBJ reference segments. Analysis was restricted to V-J combinations with a frequency above 0.0001, which covered approximately 99% of repertoires. The TCS score was defined as the ratio of F50 (clonal expansion) to E x V (chaos), calculated using BLOSUM62-based TCRdist between CDR3 peptides within each V-J. Welch's t-statistics and random forest reduced around 510 V-J features to fewer than 15, which were used in a naive Bayes classifier (R e1071). Through fastp at Q25 and MiXCR, TCRdb rebuilt clones from the public reads, retaining in-frame beta chains. Entries that share a CDR3 protein sequence are merged under the most common genes and DNA. These V and J calls are TCRdb output, not the study's own analysis. The sample table contains 200,000 to 250,000 distinct CDR3 sequences; only one count was recorded for around 17% of them. The ten top clones hold more than 25% of the sample.

In the ophthalmopathy patients, disease was moderately to severely active, with a Clinical Activity Score of 3 or more, a NOSPECS grade of 4 or more, and a duration of less than 3 months. Any patient with an uncontrolled infection, another autoimmune disease, pregnancy or lactation was excluded. Clinical symptoms, serum thyroxine and TRAb, thyroid ultrasound, and orbital computed tomography formed the basis for the diagnoses. PBMCs were separated from approximately 10 ml of fresh peripheral blood using Ficoll-Paque density gradient centrifugation. Trizol reagent was used to extract total RNA, and RNA quality was then checked on an Agilent 2100 Bioanalyzer.

Specimen: blood. This TCR was sampled from a woman aged 18-35 years with Graves' ophthalmopathy. The V and J genes are TRBV18 and TRBJ2-7; TRBD2 aligns with 7 central bases. CDR3 sequence: CASSPGREGREQYF. The DNA sequence is given as TGTGCCAGCTCACCAGGCAGGGAGGGTCGCGAGCAGTACTTC. This CDR3, with the reference TRBV18 and TRBJ2-7 proteins standing in past its ends, gives the full variable domain NAGVMQNPRHLVRRRGQEARLRCSPMKGHSHVYWYRQLPEEGLKFMVYLQKENIIDESGMPKERFSAEFPKEGPSILRIQQVVRGDSAAYFCASSPGREGREQYFGPGTRLTVT.